This record covers a single TCR beta chain. The antigen remains unidentified. The same CDR3 arises from other DNA sequences in this sample as well. This specimen belongs to a study of shared clonotypes between healthy human individuals. Overall study findings and caveats: Donor scarcity curtailed the genetic and exposure-history diversity represented herein. Collection of samples was limited to blood; tissue repertoires likely differ.

CDR3 size: 13 residues. The V gene's germline CDR1 is SEHNR and CDR2 FQNEAQ (reference sequence). The V and J ends lost 0 bases and 4 bases respectively, with 7 bases between them. TCRdb keeps only in-frame clones here, not all; method: immunoSEQ multiplex PCR. Of approximately 2.3 million clones in the sample, more than 80% are singletons; the top ten hold 0.35% to 0.45%. This chain links TRBV7-9 with TRBJ2-7, with TRBD2 as a possible D gene (5 bases). What was sequenced was naive CD4+ T cells from PBMCs. Documented subset: CD45RA+ positively selected. The sequence came from a man younger than 30 in good health. Some clones in this sample may be carry-over from other donors' samples. The CDR3 nucleotides read TGTGCCAGCAGCTTAGCCGGGGAGTACGAGCAGTACTTC. Translation gives CASSLAGEYEQYF.